This T cell receptor beta chain was sequenced for a study of shared clonotypes between healthy human individuals. Study at large: There were three CD4 naive, three CD4 memory, two CD8 naive and one CD8 memory plates per donor.

This clone was recorded once. There were no recent acute infections or vaccinations among the donors, who were healthy HIV-negative adults. Germline CDR1 reads SGDLS; CDR2 reads YYNGEE. Unmatched junction bases numbered 5, after V lost 0 bases and J lost 9 bases. The CDR3 length is 14 residues. TCRdb's table, derived via immunoSEQ multiplex PCR, lists solely in-frame clones and lacks some. The table shows over a million clones, with 75% to 85% occurring only once. Sample: memory CD4+ T cells from PBMCs. The subset is: CD45RA-negative fraction. This chain links TRBV9 with TRBJ2-2; 7 bases map to TRBD2. The TCR was taken from a man in his late teens or twenties in good health. Some clones in this sample may be carry-over from other donors' samples. The DNA for the CDR3 is TGTGCCAGCAGCGTAGTCGGGAGGACCCGGGAGCTGTTTTTT. As protein: CASSVVGRTRELFF.